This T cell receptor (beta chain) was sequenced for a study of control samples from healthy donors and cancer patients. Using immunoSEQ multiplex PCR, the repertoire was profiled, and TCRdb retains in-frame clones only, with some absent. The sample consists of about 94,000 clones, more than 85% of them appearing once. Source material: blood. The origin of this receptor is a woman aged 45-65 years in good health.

CDR3 nucleotides: TGTGCCAGCAGCGTAGGAGGCGCGGGAGGGCCGGTGCAAGAGACCCAGTACTTC. Protein: CASSVGGAGGPVQETQYF. The chain links TRBV9 to TRBJ2-5, with 9 bases that match TRBD2. The V and J ends lost 0 bases and 2 bases, in that order; junction bases with no gene match: 11. This CDR3 is 18 amino acids long. Looked up from germline, CDR1 is SGDLS and CDR2 is YYNGEE.